The 24 T cell receptor beta chains in this list originate from one sample, sequenced in a study of cytomegalovirus exposure and HLA in healthy donors. PCR involved 60 Vbeta and 13 Jbeta primers. Generated by immunoSEQ multiplex PCR, the TCRdb table keeps only in-frame clones and is missing some. The clone table shows some 75,000 clones, with the ten largest holding under 0.9%. Specimen: PBMCs. The receptors derive from a boy aged 5-17 years in good health and CMV-seronegative.

This chain uses TRBV5-6 with TRBJ2-3; unclear D gene. This CDR3 has 14 residues. Germline V gene data show CDR1 as SGHDT and CDR2 as YYEEEE. Trimming pared 2 bases from V and 0 bases from J, leaving 7 bases between. The CDR3: CASSFYLSTDTQYF. For the CDR3, the DNA is TGTGCCAGCAGCTTCTACCTTAGCACAGATACGCAGTATTTT.

The V and J genes are TRBV29-1 and TRBJ2-7; TRBD1 is a possible D gene (6 bases). V lost 3 bases to trimming and J lost 2 bases, with 11 bases between them. Looked up from germline, CDR1 is SQVTM and CDR2 is ANQGSEA. This CDR3 comprises 13 residues. The CDR3 DNA is TGCAGCGTTGAGTCAGGGGAGACCTACGAGCAGTACTTC. This codes for CSVESGETYEQYF.

This rearrangement joins TRBV6-5 to TRBJ2-5, with D hard to call. The closer fit of TRBJ2-7 to the DNA end suggests the J call may be wrong. In germline, CDR1 is MNHEY, CDR2 SVGAGI. The CDR3 is 14 residues long. The CDR3 nucleotides are TGTGCCAGCAGTCACAAGTCCCGCGGCTACGAGCAGTACTTC. It specifies CASSHKSRGYEQYF.

This chain links TRBV6-1 with TRBJ1-1, with D possibly TRBD1 on 5 matching bases. Trimming pared 4 bases from V and 8 bases from J, leaving 14 bases between. Germline assignment: CDR1 MNHNS and CDR2 SASEGT. The CDR3 is 13 amino acids. DNA of the CDR3: TGTGCCAGCAGTGCAAGCACAGGAGACGAAGCTTTCTTT. This encodes CASSASTGDEAFF.

The chain couples TRBV7-3 to TRBJ1-1; D gene ambiguous. The CDR3 runs to 14 residues. The germline gives CDR1 SGHTA, CDR2 FQGTGA. V was pared by 5 bases and J by 0 bases, with 10 bases between. The CDR3 loop is CASSPSSLNTEAFF. CDR3 DNA sequence: TGTGCCAGCAGCCCCTCGTCCTTGAACACTGAAGCTTTCTTT.

The chain employs TRBV30 and TRBJ2-7; D unclear. Trimming removed 1 base from V and 5 bases from J, with 9 bases in between. The CDR3 totals 12 residues. Germline CDR1 reads GTSNPN; CDR2 reads SVGIG (reference sequence). For the CDR3, the DNA is TGTGCCTGGAGTGATCAGTCCCACGAGCAGTACTTC. Protein sequence: CAWSDQSHEQYF.

This sequence joins TRBV7-6 and TRBJ2-7; D uncertain. CDR3 length: 12 residues. CDR1 and CDR2 from the germline V gene are SGHVS and FNYEAQ. V was clipped by 3 bases and J by 7 bases, with 10 bases between them. The CDR3, as DNA: TGTGCCAGCAGCTTCGGAGTGGGTGAGCAGTACTTC. This codes for CASSFGVGEQYF.

This chain joins TRBV25-1 and TRBJ2-2, with D maybe TRBD1 (5 bases). Trimming stripped 1 base from V and 5 bases from J, with 14 bases between. Germline CDR1 MGHDK, CDR2 SYGVNS. This CDR3 is built from 16 residues. CDR3 protein: CASSESGPPRTGELFF. The CDR3 DNA follows: TGTGCCAGCAGTGAATCAGGGCCCCCCAGAACCGGGGAGCTGTTTTTT.

V gene TRBV13 combines with J gene TRBJ2-5; no firm D call. Germline loops: CDR1 PRHDT, CDR2 FYEKMQ (reference sequence). Trimming stripped 5 bases from V and 5 bases from J, with 12 bases between. The CDR3 consists of 13 residues. CDR3 DNA: TGTGCCAGCAGCCCGCGGATTGGGGAGACCCAGTACTTC. Its translation is CASSPRIGETQYF.

The chain uses TRBV2 and TRBJ1-5; D is unresolved. This CDR3 has 14 residues. Trimming removed 6 bases at V and 0 bases at J, with 9 bases between. Germline V gene lookup returns CDR1 SNHLY and CDR2 FYNNEI. The CDR3 DNA sequence: TGTGCCAGCAGCCTAGTAGGTAGCAATCAGCCCCAGCATTTT. Amino acid sequence: CASSLVGSNQPQHF.

The rearrangement uses TRBV4-2 and TRBJ1-4; maybe TRBD1 (6 bases). The CDR3 is 15 residues long. Trimming stripped 0 bases from V and 8 bases from J, with 13 bases between. The germline V gene has CDR1 LGHNA and CDR2 YNFKEQ. CDR3 sequence reads: CASSQEIQGGEKLFF. As DNA, the CDR3 is TGTGCCAGCAGCCAAGAAATACAGGGTGGGGAAAAACTGTTTTTT.

V and J are TRBV19 and TRBJ2-1; D not resolved. Looked up from germline, CDR1 is LNHDA and CDR2 is SQIVND (reference sequence). Trimming shortened V by 3 bases and J by 8 bases, and 8 bases separated the two germline ends. This CDR3 has 12 residues. CDR3 DNA: TGTGCCAGTAGTATCCCAACTTATGAGCAGTTCTTC. Translating it yields CASSIPTYEQFF.

The chain links TRBV30 to TRBJ2-5; weak D call: TRBD2 (6 bases). The CDR3 length is 13 residues. Between the trimmed V and J ends, which lost 1 base and 4 bases, there was a span of 10 bases. Germline V CDR1 and CDR2: GTSNPN, SVGIG (reference sequence). CDR3 in DNA: TGTGCCTGGAGTGAGCGGGTAGGAGAGACCCAGTACTTC. This translates into CAWSERVGETQYF.

The chain combines TRBV6-5 with TRBJ2-5, with a weak D call TRBD2 (6 bases). The DNA end favors TRBJ2-7, so the J call may be wrong. CDR1 is MNHEY and CDR2 is SVGAGI in the germline V gene. The CDR3 contains 11 residues. CDR3 nucleotides: TGTGCCAGTAGCGGTACCTACGAGCAGTACTTC. This encodes CASSGTYEQYF.

This chain joins TRBV6-1 and TRBJ1-6; 10 bases fit TRBD1. Germline CDR1 reads MNHNS; CDR2 reads SASEGT. There are 14 residues in the CDR3. The V and J ends lost 3 bases and 10 bases, in that order; junction bases with no gene match: 3. CDR3 bases: TGTGCCAGCAGTGAGGGACAGGGGCGCTCACCCCTCCACTTT. Translating it yields CASSEGQGRSPLHF.

Here the CDR3 reads CASSLGQGAFRGELFF. The CDR3 DNA is TGTGCCAGCAGCCTGGGACAGGGGGCATTTCGCGGGGAGCTGTTTTTT. The V gene is TRBV9, the J gene TRBJ2-2; TRBD1 matches 12 bases. Unmatched junction bases numbered 8, after V lost 4 bases and J lost 7 bases. The CDR3 has 16 amino acids. Germline V lookup: CDR1 SGDLS, CDR2 YYNGEE.

CDR3 sequence: CSVDSTDYGYTF. The CDR3 region has the DNA TGCAGCGTTGATTCCACTGACTATGGCTACACCTTC. This rearrangement joins TRBV29-1 to TRBJ1-2; no clear D. Germline V gene data show CDR1 as SQVTM and CDR2 as ANQGSEA. Trimming took off 3 bases at V and 3 bases at J, with 8 bases between the two ends. The CDR3 totals 12 residues. Looking up the rest from reference TRBV29-1 and TRBJ1-2 gives the full variable domain: SAVISQKPSRDICQRGTSLTIQCQVDSQVTMMFWYRQQPGQSLTLIATANQGSEATYESGFVIDKFPISRPNLTFSTLTVSNMSPEDSSIYLCSVDSTDYGYTFGSGTRLTVV.

The chain couples TRBV6-5 to TRBJ1-1; D may be TRBD1 (6 bases). Germline loops: CDR1 MNHEY, CDR2 SVGAGI. The CDR3 runs to 15 residues. Trimming left V 6 bases short and J 1 base short, with 15 bases between. CDR3 sequence: CASSNKQGTNTEAFF. The DNA of the CDR3 is TGTGCCAGCAGCAACAAACAGGGTACGAACACTGAAGCTTTCTTT.

Regarding this clone: Germline is not matched at one junction end, which may reflect a read error. V gene TRBV30 combines with J gene TRBJ1-2; 7 nucleotides align to TRBD1. Per the germline V gene, CDR1 is GTSNPN and CDR2 is SVGIG (reference sequence). This CDR3 has 13 residues. The CDR3 loop reads CAWSVNHGTVRDF. Written as DNA, the CDR3 is TGTGCCTGGAGTGTAAACCATGGGACAGTTAGAGACTTC.

The V call is TRBV5-1, the J call TRBJ1-2, with a tentative D call TRBD1 (5 bases). The length of the CDR3 is 16 residues. Germline V lookup: CDR1 SGHRS, CDR2 YFSETQ. The ends were cut back, 4 bases at V and 0 bases at J, with 16 bases in the middle. CDR3 amino acids: CASSPGVGSSNYGYTF. CDR3 sequence (DNA): TGCGCCAGCAGCCCGGGGGTTGGCAGTTCTAACTATGGCTACACCTTC.

This chain connects TRBV7-2 to TRBJ2-1; tentative D call: TRBD2 (6 bases). In germline, CDR1 is SGHTA, CDR2 FQGNSA. V was cut by 0 bases and J by 10 bases, with 10 bases left in between. This CDR3 has 13 amino acids. CDR3 sequence: CASSLARSGEQFF. For the CDR3, the DNA is TGTGCCAGCAGCTTAGCGAGAAGCGGGGAGCAGTTCTTC.

The rearrangement joins TRBV5-6 to TRBJ2-7; 11 bases match TRBD2. Germline CDR1 is SGHDT and CDR2 is YYEEEE. V was clipped by 0 bases and J by 3 bases; unmatched bases: 5. The CDR3 is 16 amino acids. The CDR3 here is CASSLGGTSGYYEQYF. The CDR3 DNA is TGTGCCAGCAGCTTGGGTGGGACTAGCGGTTACTACGAGCAGTACTTC.

The J gene is TRBJ2-3, the V gene TRBV5-1, with TRBD1 matching 9 bases. The CDR3 covers 13 residues. Germline values: CDR1 SGHRS, CDR2 YFSETQ. V lost 6 bases and J lost 6; bases outside the gene matches: 5. This chain's CDR3 is CASIPTGGDTQYF. The CDR3 DNA reads TGCGCCAGCATCCCGACAGGGGGGGATACGCAGTATTTT.

The chain uses TRBV2 and TRBJ1-2; D gene ambiguous. This CDR3 is built from 13 residues. From germline, CDR1 is SNHLY and CDR2 FYNNEI. Trimming stripped 2 bases from V and 4 bases from J, with 8 bases between. Here the CDR3 DNA reads TGTGCCAGCAGTGAACGTCAGGTCTATGGCTACACCTTC. Residues: CASSERQVYGYTF.